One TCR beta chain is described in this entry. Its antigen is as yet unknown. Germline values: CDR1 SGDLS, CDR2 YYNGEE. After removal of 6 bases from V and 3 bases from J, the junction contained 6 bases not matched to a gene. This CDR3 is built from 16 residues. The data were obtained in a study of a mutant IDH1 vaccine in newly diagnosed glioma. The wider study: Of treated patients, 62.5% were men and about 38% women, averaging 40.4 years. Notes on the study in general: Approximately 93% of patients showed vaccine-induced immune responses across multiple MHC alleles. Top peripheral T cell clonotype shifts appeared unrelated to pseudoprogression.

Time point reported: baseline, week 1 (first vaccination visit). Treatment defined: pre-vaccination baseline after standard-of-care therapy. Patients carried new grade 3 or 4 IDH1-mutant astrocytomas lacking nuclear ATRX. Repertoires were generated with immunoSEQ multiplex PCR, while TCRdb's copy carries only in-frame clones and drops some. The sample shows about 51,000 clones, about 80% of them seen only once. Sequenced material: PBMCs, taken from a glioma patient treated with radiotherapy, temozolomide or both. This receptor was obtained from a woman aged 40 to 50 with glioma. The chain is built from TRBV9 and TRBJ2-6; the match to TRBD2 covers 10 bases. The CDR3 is CASTQRGGNGANVLTF. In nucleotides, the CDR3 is TGTGCCAGCACCCAGCGGGGGGGCAATGGGGCCAACGTCCTGACTTTC.